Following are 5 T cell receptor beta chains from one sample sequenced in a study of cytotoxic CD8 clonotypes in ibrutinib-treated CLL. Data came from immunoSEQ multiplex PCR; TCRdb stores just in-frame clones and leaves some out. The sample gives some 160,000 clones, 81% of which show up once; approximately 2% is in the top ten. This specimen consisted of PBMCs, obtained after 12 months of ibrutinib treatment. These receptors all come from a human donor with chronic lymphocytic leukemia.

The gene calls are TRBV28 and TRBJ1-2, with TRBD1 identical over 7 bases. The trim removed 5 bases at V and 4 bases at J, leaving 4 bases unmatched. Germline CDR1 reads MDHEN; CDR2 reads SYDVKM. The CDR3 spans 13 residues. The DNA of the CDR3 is TGTGCCAGCAGTAGGGGGCGCGGCTATGGCTACACCTTC. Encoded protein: CASSRGRGYGYTF.

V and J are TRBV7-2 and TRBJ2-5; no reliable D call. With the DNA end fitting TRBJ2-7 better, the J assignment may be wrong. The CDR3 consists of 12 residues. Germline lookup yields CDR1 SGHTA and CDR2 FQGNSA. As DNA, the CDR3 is TGTGCCAGCAGCTTAGTAGGTGACGAGCAGTACTTC. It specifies CASSLVGDEQYF.

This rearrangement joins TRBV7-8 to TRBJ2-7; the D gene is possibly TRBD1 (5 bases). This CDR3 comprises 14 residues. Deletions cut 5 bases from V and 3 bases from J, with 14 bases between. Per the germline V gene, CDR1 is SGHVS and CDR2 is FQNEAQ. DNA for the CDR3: TGTGCCAGCAGCAGTGGAAGGGGAAACTACGAGCAGTACTTC. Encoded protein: CASSSGRGNYEQYF.

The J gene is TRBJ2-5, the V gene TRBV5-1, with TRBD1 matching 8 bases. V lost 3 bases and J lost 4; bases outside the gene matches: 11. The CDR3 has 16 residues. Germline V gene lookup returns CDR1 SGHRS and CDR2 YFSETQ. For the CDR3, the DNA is TGCGCCAGCAGCTCCCGTCCGGGACAGGAGGGAGAGACCCAGTACTTC. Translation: CASSSRPGQEGETQYF.

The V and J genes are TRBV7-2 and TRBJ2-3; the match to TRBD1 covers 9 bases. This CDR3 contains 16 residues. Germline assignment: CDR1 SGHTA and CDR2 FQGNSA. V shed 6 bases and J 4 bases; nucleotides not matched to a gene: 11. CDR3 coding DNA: TGTGCCAGCAGAGGGACAGGGTCCGAACTGCCAGATACGCAGTATTTT. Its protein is CASRGTGSELPDTQYF.